This entry lists 28 T cell receptor beta chains sequenced from one sample in a study of T cell responses to AZD1222 COVID-19 vaccine (dated by TCRdb to about 2021). The time point label, as the study defines it: baseline before first vaccination. Library preparation was by the immunoSEQ multiplex PCR assay. TCRdb re-hosts the immuneACCESS table, in-frame sequences only. Its copies lack some clones; in the studies checked, an unresolved V gene accounts for under half of them, and the cause for the rest is not known. The sample table contains some 130,000 clones; only one count was recorded for about 93% of them. The top ten clonotypes cover about 5.1% of the sample. The sample was peripheral blood, taken on day 0 of AZD1222 vaccination. The receptor set was obtained from an adult in good health.

This rearrangement joins TRBV2 to TRBJ1-1; TRBD1 might be the D (6 bases). Germline values: CDR1 SNHLY, CDR2 FYNNEI. Trimming took off 3 bases at V and 1 base at J, with 12 bases between the two ends. This CDR3 is 15 amino acids long. The CDR3 DNA is TGTGCCAGCAGTGAGCAGGGGCTGGGGAACACTGAAGCTTTCTTT. Residues: CASSEQGLGNTEAFF.

This chain connects TRBV7-2 to TRBJ2-7; 11 nucleotides match TRBD2. Germline values: CDR1 SGHTA, CDR2 FQGNSA. The CDR3 has 14 amino acids. The V gene end was trimmed by 5 bases and the J gene end by 2 bases; junction bases not matched to a gene: 2. This CDR3 is CASSGTSGTYEQYF. The CDR3 coding sequence is TGTGCCAGCAGCGGGACTAGCGGTACCTACGAGCAGTACTTC.

Of note for this clone: Other DNA sequences in this sample translate to the same CDR3. This sequence joins TRBV24-1 and TRBJ2-3; D might be TRBD1 (5 bases). The CDR3 has 13 residues. Germline values: CDR1 KGHDR, CDR2 SFDVKD. V was trimmed by 5 bases and J by 2 bases, leaving 7 bases between them. CDR3 nucleotides: TGTGCCACCAGTGGACAGTCCACAGATACGCAGTATTTT. Translation: CATSGQSTDTQYF.

The chain couples TRBV4-1 to TRBJ1-1; 7 bases map to TRBD1. CDR1 and CDR2 (germline): MGHRA, YSYEKL. V dropped 1 base and J dropped 5; count of bases not matched to a gene: 16. The CDR3 is 18 amino acids. As DNA, the CDR3 is TGCGCCAGCAGCCAAGTCCCGAGCCTTAGGGACAGATATACTGAAGCTTTCTTT. It is translated as CASSQVPSLRDRYTEAFF.

This chain connects TRBV7-9 to TRBJ1-4; maybe TRBD1 (5 bases). Trimming removed 0 bases from V and 6 bases from J, with 11 bases in between. CDR1 SEHNR and CDR2 FQNEAQ come from the germline V gene (reference sequence). This CDR3 is 15 amino acids long. The CDR3 sequence is CASSLAGDKHEKLFF. In nucleotides, the CDR3 is TGTGCCAGCAGCTTAGCAGGGGATAAGCATGAAAAACTGTTTTTT. Complete variable domain (other parts from reference TRBV7-9 and TRBJ1-4): DTGVSQNPRHKITKRGQNVTFRCDPISEHNRLYWYRQTLGQGPEFLTYFQNEAQLEKSRLLSDRFSAERPKGSFSTLEIQRTEQGDSAMYLCASSLAGDKHEKLFFGSGTQLSVL.

The rearrangement joins TRBV11-1 to TRBJ1-2; D is perhaps TRBD1 (6 bases). The CDR3 loop spans 13 amino acids. Trimming removed 1 base from V and 4 bases from J, with 7 bases in between. The germline CDR1 and CDR2 sequences are SGHAT and FQDESV (reference sequence). CDR3 DNA sequence: TGTGCCAGCAGCTTAGGCAGGGGCTATGGCTACACCTTC. Its translation is CASSLGRGYGYTF.

This clone was detected once. The V and J genes are TRBV5-4 and TRBJ2-3; 13 nucleotides match TRBD2. V dropped 4 bases and J dropped 2; count of bases not matched to a gene: 4. The germline gives CDR1 SGHNT, CDR2 YYREEE (reference sequence). The CDR3 covers 16 residues. CDR3 in amino acids: CASSKGLAGLTDTQYF. The CDR3, as DNA: TGTGCCAGCAGCAAGGGACTAGCGGGGCTCACAGATACGCAGTATTTT.

J is TRBJ1-5 and V is TRBV5-1; D may be TRBD1 (6 bases). Germline-derived CDR1 and CDR2 are SGHRS and YFSETQ. The CDR3 extends over 13 amino acids. V lost 4 bases and J lost 4, with 9 bases in between. The DNA for the CDR3 is TGCGCCAGCAGCCCACAGGGAAATCAGCCCCAGCATTTT. Translating it yields CASSPQGNQPQHF.

The chain recombines TRBV11-2 with TRBJ2-7; tentative D call: TRBD2 (7 bases). Germline values: CDR1 SGHAT, CDR2 FQNNGV. Trimming took 5 bases from V and 1 from J, leaving 15 bases between them. The CDR3 is 15 amino acids. The chain's CDR3 is CASSEGGASSYEQYF. The CDR3 bases are TGTGCCAGCAGCGAGGGGGGGGCAAGTTCCTACGAGCAGTACTTC.

The gene calls are TRBV3-1 (or the pseudogene TRBV3-2) and TRBJ2-1; D is uncertain. Trimming shortened V by 0 bases and J by 8 bases, and 17 bases separated the two germline ends. The CDR3 has 16 amino acids. CDR1 is LGHDT, CDR2 YNNKEL, per germline (reference sequence). The CDR3, as DNA: TGTGCCAGCAGCCAAGATCATTCGGCTCTCAAGGATGAGCAGTTCTTC. Protein: CASSQDHSALKDEQFF.

The chain has TRBV19 and TRBJ1-2, with TRBD1 matching over 7 bases. V lost 6 bases to trimming and J lost 4 bases; unmatched junction nucleotides: 5. This CDR3 is 13 amino acids long. Looked up from germline, CDR1 is LNHDA and CDR2 is SQIVND (reference sequence). CDR3 region: CASSPGQSYGYTF. The CDR3 DNA is TGTGCCAGTAGCCCGGGACAGAGCTATGGCTACACCTTC.

V is TRBV5-5 and J is TRBJ1-1, with 11 positions matching TRBD1. Trimming removed 6 bases from V and 3 bases from J; junction bases left unmatched: 1. The CDR3 sequence is 13 residues long. Germline lookup yields CDR1 SGHKS and CDR2 YYEKEE (reference sequence). CDR3 region: CASMGQGDTEAFF. CDR3 DNA: TGTGCCAGCATGGGACAGGGGGACACTGAAGCTTTCTTT.

This clone was recorded once. The chain uses TRBV20-1 and TRBJ2-5; 10 bases align to TRBD2. Germline trimming cut 3 bases from V and 5 bases from J; bases unmatched to any gene: 12. Germline V gene data show CDR1 as DFQATT and CDR2 as SNEGSKA (reference sequence). This CDR3 spans 16 amino acids. The CDR3 nucleotides are TGCAGTGCTAGTGGGTCTAGCGGGAGTGTTAGGGAGACCCAGTACTTC. Translated: CSASGSSGSVRETQYF.

The V gene is TRBV30, the J gene TRBJ2-1; perhaps TRBD2 as D (6 bases). There are 15 residues in the CDR3. Per the germline V gene, CDR1 is GTSNPN and CDR2 is SVGIG (reference sequence). With 0 bases removed from V and 1 base from J, the gap between germline ends came to 10 bases. The CDR3 region is CAWSVRSGSYNEQFF. The CDR3 DNA follows: TGTGCCTGGAGTGTAAGAAGCGGGTCCTACAATGAGCAGTTCTTC.

This chain uses TRBV28 with TRBJ1-2; D is ambiguous. The CDR3 runs to 12 residues. V was trimmed by 4 bases and J by 1 base, leaving 4 bases between them. Germline loops: CDR1 MDHEN, CDR2 SYDVKM. The CDR3 region is CASSSRNYGYTF. For the CDR3, the DNA is TGTGCCAGCAGTTCTCGTAACTATGGCTACACCTTC.

This clone has more than one count but fewer than ten. The rearrangement uses TRBV5-6 and TRBJ2-7; 14 nucleotides line up with TRBD2. The CDR3 covers 15 residues. Germline V gene sequence: CDR1 SGHDT, CDR2 YYEEEE. Unmatched junction bases numbered 4, after V lost 4 bases and J lost 4 bases. The CDR3 DNA reads TGTGCCAGCAGCCTGGGACTAGCGGGGGCTTACGAGCAGTACTTC. Its translation: CASSLGLAGAYEQYF. Based on the CDR3 plus reference TRBV5-6 and TRBJ2-7, the full variable domain is DAGVTQSPTHLIKTRGQQVTLRCSPKSGHDTVSWYQQALGQGPQFIFQYYEEEERQRGNFPDRFSGHQFPNYSSELNVNALLLGDSALYLCASSLGLAGAYEQYFGPGTRLTVT.

CDR3 residues: CASSQGQGAGNTIYF. The CDR3 DNA reads as TGTGCCAGCAGCCAGGGACAGGGAGCGGGAAACACCATATATTTT. The chain joins TRBV7-8 to TRBJ1-3; the match to TRBD1 covers 9 bases. J gave up 4 bases and V 5 bases, and 6 bases lay outside the gene matches. CDR1 is SGHVS and CDR2 is FQNEAQ in the germline V gene. CDR3 length: 15 amino acids.

The V call is TRBV10-3, the J call TRBJ2-7; tentative D call: TRBD2 (6 bases). CDR3 length: 15 amino acids. Germline-derived CDR1 and CDR2 are ENHRY and SYGVKD. V was trimmed by 0 bases and J by 7 bases, leaving 16 bases between them. The CDR3 nucleotides read TGTGCCATCAGTGAGTCGGCAGCGGTTGCGGGGGAGCAGTACTTC. Residues: CAISESAAVAGEQYF.

This rearrangement joins TRBV27 to TRBJ2-7; 8 bases fit TRBD2. The J segment lost 3 bases and the V segment lost 2 bases, leaving 6 bases of the junction unmatched. Germline V gives CDR1 MNHEY, CDR2 SMNVEV (reference sequence). The CDR3 loop spans 15 amino acids. Here the CDR3 DNA reads TGTGCCAGCAGTTTAGGTATAGCGGGGATCTACGAGCAGTACTTC. The encoded protein is CASSLGIAGIYEQYF.

This chain connects TRBV19 to TRBJ2-2, with D uncertain. Between the trimmed V and J ends, which lost 5 bases and 0 bases, there was a span of 19 bases. Germline assignment: CDR1 LNHDA and CDR2 SQIVND (reference sequence). This CDR3 spans 18 amino acids. The CDR3 DNA reads as TGTGCCAGTAGTGGCTCCCTCCAAGCGCTGACGAACACCGGGGAGCTGTTTTTT. This translates into CASSGSLQALTNTGELFF. Drawing the rest from reference TRBV19 and TRBJ2-2, the complete variable domain is DGGITQSPKYLFRKEGQNVTLSCEQNLNHDAMYWYRQDPGQGLRLIYYSQIVNDFQKGDIAEGYSVSREKKESFPLTVTSAQKNPTAFYLCASSGSLQALTNTGELFFGEGSRLTVL.

The chain has TRBV5-1 and TRBJ2-7; 8 bases fit TRBD1. The CDR3 is made up of 13 amino acids. CDR1 is SGHRS, CDR2 YFSETQ, per germline. With V trimmed by 4 bases and J by 4 bases, 4 bases remained unmatched. CDR3 in amino acids: CASSHGQGYEQYF. The CDR3 DNA follows: TGCGCCAGCAGCCACGGACAGGGTTACGAGCAGTACTTC.

This clone occurred once. This chain links TRBV19 with TRBJ1-5; 8 bases align to TRBD1. Germline V gene data show CDR1 as LNHDA and CDR2 as SQIVND (reference sequence). The V and J ends lost 4 bases and 0 bases, in that order; junction bases with no gene match: 8. The CDR3 consists of 17 residues. CDR3 sequence: CASSTRGDRNSNQPQHF. The DNA of the CDR3 is TGTGCCAGTAGTACCCGCGGGGACAGGAATAGCAATCAGCCCCAGCATTTT.

This sequence joins TRBV7-9 and TRBJ1-1; D not resolved. Germline V gene sequence: CDR1 SEHNR, CDR2 FQNEAQ (reference sequence). The ends were cut back, 2 bases at V and 6 bases at J, with 7 bases in the middle. The CDR3 consists of 12 residues. As DNA, the CDR3 is TGTGCCAGCAGCTTAAGCGGCTCTGAAGCTTTCTTT. Translated: CASSLSGSEAFF. Combining the CDR3 with reference TRBV7-9 and TRBJ1-1 gives the whole variable domain DTGVSQNPRHKITKRGQNVTFRCDPISEHNRLYWYRQTLGQGPEFLTYFQNEAQLEKSRLLSDRFSAERPKGSFSTLEIQRTEQGDSAMYLCASSLSGSEAFFGQGTRLTVV.

The chain couples TRBV30 to TRBJ1-4; D unclear. CDR1 is GTSNPN and CDR2 is SVGIG in the germline V gene (reference sequence). The CDR3 has 13 amino acids. V was trimmed by 2 bases and J by 4 bases, leaving 8 bases between them. CDR3 nucleotide sequence: TGTGCCTGGAGTCAAACTCTTAATGAAAAACTGTTTTTT. Translated: CAWSQTLNEKLFF. The entire variable domain, with the rest obtained from reference TRBV30 and TRBJ1-4, is as follows: SQTIHQWPATLVQPVGSPLSLECTVEGTSNPNLYWYRQAAGRGLQLLFYSVGIGQISSEVPQNLSASRPQDRQFILSSKKLLLSDSGFYLCAWSQTLNEKLFFGSGTQLSVL.

This clone was seen just once. This rearrangement joins TRBV2 to TRBJ1-4; D gene ambiguous. CDR1 and CDR2 (germline): SNHLY, FYNNEI. The CDR3 loop spans 14 amino acids. V was cut by 2 bases and J by 7 bases, with 11 bases left in between. The DNA of the CDR3 is TGTGCCAGCAGTGAATCGCGGGCGGTTGAAAAACTGTTTTTT. This gives the protein CASSESRAVEKLFF.

The gene calls are TRBV23-1 and TRBJ1-2, with no clear D. TRBV23-1 is annotated as an ORF whose role is uncertain. V was shortened by 4 bases and J by 4 bases, with 10 bases between the two germline ends. The CDR3 covers 13 residues. CDR3 amino acids: CASSLSLAYGYTF. The CDR3, as DNA: TGCGCCAGCAGTCTCTCCCTCGCCTATGGCTACACCTTC.

The chain couples TRBV4-2 to TRBJ1-5; D is undetermined. The V end lost 0 bases, the J end lost 7 bases, and 10 bases lay between the germline ends. Looked up from germline, CDR1 is LGHNA and CDR2 is YNFKEQ. The CDR3 consists of 14 residues. CDR3 in amino acids: CASSQDTEGQPQHF. The CDR3 coding sequence is TGTGCCAGCAGCCAAGATACAGAGGGACAGCCCCAGCATTTT.

V is TRBV11-2 and J is TRBJ2-7, with D tentatively TRBD2 (6 bases). The CDR3 is 16 amino acids. Germline lookup yields CDR1 SGHAT and CDR2 FQNNGV. Trimming pared 3 bases from V and 4 bases from J, leaving 19 bases between. CDR3: CASSLGTPLTQYEQYF. CDR3 nucleotides: TGTGCCAGCAGCTTGGGGACTCCCCTCACTCAATACGAGCAGTACTTC.